One sample yielded the 9 T cell receptor beta chains listed below, sequenced in a study of T-cell reconstitution after alpha-beta-depleted transplantation in children. Preparing the TCRbeta library involved the use of unique molecular identifiers. A single record per CDR3 protein comes from TCRdb applying MiXCR to the PCR reads. The data hold about 340,000 distinct CDR3 sequences, with more than 10% observed a single time. This specimen consisted of PBMCs, obtained from the stem cell graft. These receptors came from a human donor who donated a stem cell graft to a child with Fanconi anemia.

In its sample, this clonotype was seen a few times. The chain couples TRBV7-2 to TRBJ2-1, with 9 bases identical to TRBD2. CDR1 SGHTA and CDR2 FQGNSA come from the germline V gene. V lost 8 bases and J lost 8; bases outside the gene matches: 7. This CDR3 region has 13 residues. In DNA form, the CDR3 reads TGTGCCAGCGGGCTAGCGGGGTTACATGAGCAGTTCTTC. Its protein product is CASGLAGLHEQFF.

In its sample, this clonotype was seen many times. J is TRBJ2-1 and V is TRBV5-1; D is possibly TRBD1 (6 bases). V lost 4 bases and J 4 bases, leaving 9 bases between the germline ends. CDR1 is SGHRS and CDR2 is YFSETQ in the germline V gene. This CDR3 has 13 amino acids. As DNA, the CDR3 is TGCGCCAGCAGCATCGGACAGTACAATGAGCAGTTCTTC. Amino acid sequence: CASSIGQYNEQFF.

J is TRBJ2-3 and V is TRBV20-1; TRBD1 matches 9 bases. The CDR3 totals 14 residues. CDR1 is DFQATT and CDR2 is SNEGSKA in the germline V gene (reference sequence). With V trimmed by 1 base and J by 4 bases, 3 bases remained unmatched. The CDR3 spells CSARARTGADTQYF. In nucleotides, the CDR3 is TGCAGTGCTAGAGCCAGGACAGGGGCAGATACGCAGTATTTT.

This chain uses TRBV20-1 with TRBJ1-4; D uncertain. Germline V gene lookup returns CDR1 DFQATT and CDR2 SNEGSKA (reference sequence). V dropped 2 bases and J dropped 5 bases, with 15 bases sitting between them. The CDR3 loop spans 15 amino acids. The CDR3 is CSARPSAVGNEKLFF. The DNA of the CDR3 is TGCAGTGCTAGACCCTCGGCTGTTGGAAATGAAAAACTGTTTTTT.

The rearrangement joins TRBV7-3 to TRBJ1-1; the D is unclear. Trimming shortened V by 4 bases and J by 6 bases, and 12 bases separated the two germline ends. In germline, CDR1 is SGHTA, CDR2 FQGTGA. This CDR3 comprises 13 residues. The CDR3 region has the DNA TGTGCCAGCAGCTCCAATGGGTTGTCTGAAGCTTTCTTT. Residues: CASSSNGLSEAFF.

The sample holds many counts of this clonotype. This chain links TRBV6-1 with TRBJ2-3; TRBD2 matches 8 bases. Germline V gene lookup returns CDR1 MNHNS and CDR2 SASEGT. V shed 5 bases, J shed 5 bases, and the junction held 12 bases outside the gene matches. The length of the CDR3 is 16 residues. In nucleotides, the CDR3 is TGTGCCAGCAGTATTCTTTCCGGGGGGGCTAAAGATACGCAGTATTTT. Its protein product is CASSILSGGAKDTQYF.

This clonotype was recorded a few times. The chain couples TRBV7-2 to TRBJ2-5; D is perhaps TRBD2 (5 bases). The CDR3 loop spans 13 amino acids. The germline CDR1 and CDR2 sequences are SGHTA and FQGNSA. The germline V and J ends were trimmed by 5 bases and 5 bases, with 12 bases remaining between them. CDR3 region: CASSQRPEETQYF. CDR3 DNA: TGTGCCAGCAGCCAGCGGCCGGAGGAGACCCAGTACTTC.

This clonotype was found many times. This chain links TRBV20-1 with TRBJ2-7; no definite D call. Germline assignment: CDR1 DFQATT and CDR2 SNEGSKA (reference sequence). The CDR3 extends over 15 amino acids. Trimming left V 5 bases short and J 6 bases short, with 23 bases between. CDR3 region: CSAELPGPVAPEQYF. The CDR3 region has the DNA TGCAGTGCTGAACTACCGGGCCCTGTCGCCCCCGAGCAGTACTTC.

The table lists this clonotype with a few counts. The CDR3 spells CASRPGEVSYNEQFF. The CDR3 DNA follows: TGCGCCAGCAGGCCGGGGGAGGTTTCCTACAATGAGCAGTTCTTC. V gene TRBV5-1 combines with J gene TRBJ2-1; D perhaps matches TRBD2 (6 bases). V was clipped by 5 bases and J by 1 base, with 13 bases between them. The CDR3 has 15 residues. The germline CDR1 and CDR2 sequences are SGHRS and YFSETQ. The whole variable domain, filled in from reference TRBV5-1 and TRBJ2-1, reads KAGVTQTPRYLIKTRGQQVTLSCSPISGHRSVSWYQQTPGQGLQFLFEYFSETQRNKGNFPGRFSGRQFSNSRSEMNVSTLELGDSALYLCASRPGEVSYNEQFFGPGTRLTVL.